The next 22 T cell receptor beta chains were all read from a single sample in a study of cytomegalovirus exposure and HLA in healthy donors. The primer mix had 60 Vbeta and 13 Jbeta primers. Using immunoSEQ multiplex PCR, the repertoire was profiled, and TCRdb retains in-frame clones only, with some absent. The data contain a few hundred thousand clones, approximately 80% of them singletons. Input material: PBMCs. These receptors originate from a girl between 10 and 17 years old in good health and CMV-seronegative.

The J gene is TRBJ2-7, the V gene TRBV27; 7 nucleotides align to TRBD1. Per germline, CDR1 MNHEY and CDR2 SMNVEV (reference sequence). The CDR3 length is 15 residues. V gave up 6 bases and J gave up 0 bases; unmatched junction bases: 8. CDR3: CASSLQGMSSYEQYF. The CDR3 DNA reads TGTGCCAGCAGCTTACAGGGGATGAGCTCCTACGAGCAGTACTTC.

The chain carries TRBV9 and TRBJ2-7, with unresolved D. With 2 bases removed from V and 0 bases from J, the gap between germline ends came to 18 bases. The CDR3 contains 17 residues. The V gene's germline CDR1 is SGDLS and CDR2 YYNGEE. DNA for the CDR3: TGTGCCAGCAGCGTGGGTTTGTCGGCGGCTGACTCCTACGAGCAGTACTTC. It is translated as CASSVGLSAADSYEQYF.

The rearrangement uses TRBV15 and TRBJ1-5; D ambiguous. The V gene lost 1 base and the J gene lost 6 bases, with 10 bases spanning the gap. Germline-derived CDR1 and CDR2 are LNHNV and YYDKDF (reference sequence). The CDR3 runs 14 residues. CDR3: CATSRGGDGQPQHF. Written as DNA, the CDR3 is TGTGCCACCAGCAGAGGCGGGGATGGTCAGCCCCAGCATTTT.

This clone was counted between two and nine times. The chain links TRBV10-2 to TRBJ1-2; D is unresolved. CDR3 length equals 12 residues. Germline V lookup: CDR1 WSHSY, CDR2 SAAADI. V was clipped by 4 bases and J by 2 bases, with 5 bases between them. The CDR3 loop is CASSGQNYGYTF. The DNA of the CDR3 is TGCGCCAGCAGTGGGCAGAACTATGGCTACACCTTC.

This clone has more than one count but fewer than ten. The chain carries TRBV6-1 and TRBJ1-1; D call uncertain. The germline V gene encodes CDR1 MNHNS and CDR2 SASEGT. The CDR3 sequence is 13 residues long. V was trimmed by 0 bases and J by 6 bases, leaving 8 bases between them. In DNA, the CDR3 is TGTGCCAGCAGTGAAGCGAGTCCCTCTGAAGCTTTCTTT. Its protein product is CASSEASPSEAFF.

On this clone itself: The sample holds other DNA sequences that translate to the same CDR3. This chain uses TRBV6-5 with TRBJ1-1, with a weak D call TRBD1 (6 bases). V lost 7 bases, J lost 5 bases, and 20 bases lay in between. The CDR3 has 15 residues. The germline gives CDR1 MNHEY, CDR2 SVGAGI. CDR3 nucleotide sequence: TGTGCCAGCACCCCTGGGGGGGGCGCGAGGACTGAAGCTTTCTTT. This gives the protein CASTPGGGARTEAFF.

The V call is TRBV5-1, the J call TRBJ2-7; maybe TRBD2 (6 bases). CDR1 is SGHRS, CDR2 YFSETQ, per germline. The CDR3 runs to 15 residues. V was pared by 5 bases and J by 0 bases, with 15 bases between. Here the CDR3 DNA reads TGCGCCAGCAGAAGAACGGCGGGGAACTCCTACGAGCAGTACTTC. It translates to CASRRTAGNSYEQYF.

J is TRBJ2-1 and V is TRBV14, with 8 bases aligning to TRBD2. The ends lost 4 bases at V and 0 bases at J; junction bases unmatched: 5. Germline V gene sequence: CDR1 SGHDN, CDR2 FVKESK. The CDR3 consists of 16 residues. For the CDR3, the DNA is TGTGCCAGCAGCCTCCGACTAGCGAGCTCCTACAATGAGCAGTTCTTC. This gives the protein CASSLRLASSYNEQFF.

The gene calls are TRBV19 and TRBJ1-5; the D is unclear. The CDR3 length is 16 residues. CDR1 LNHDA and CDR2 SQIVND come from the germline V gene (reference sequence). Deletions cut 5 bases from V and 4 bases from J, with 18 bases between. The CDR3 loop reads CASSSGRAGINQPQHF. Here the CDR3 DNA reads TGTGCCAGTAGTTCAGGCCGGGCGGGTATAAATCAGCCCCAGCATTTT. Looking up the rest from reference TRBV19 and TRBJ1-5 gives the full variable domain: DGGITQSPKYLFRKEGQNVTLSCEQNLNHDAMYWYRQDPGQGLRLIYYSQIVNDFQKGDIAEGYSVSREKKESFPLTVTSAQKNPTAFYLCASSSGRAGINQPQHFGDGTRLSIL.

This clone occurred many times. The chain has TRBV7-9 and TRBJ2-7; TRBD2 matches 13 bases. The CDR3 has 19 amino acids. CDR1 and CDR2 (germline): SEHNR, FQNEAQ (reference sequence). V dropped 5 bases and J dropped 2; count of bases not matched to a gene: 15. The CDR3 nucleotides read TGTGCCAGCAGCCCTCGACAGGGAACTAGCGGGAGGGATCCCTACGAGCAGTACTTC. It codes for CASSPRQGTSGRDPYEQYF.

The CDR3 region has the DNA TGCAGCGTTGCAGGGGGCGCAGATACGCAGTATTTT. This encodes CSVAGGADTQYF. This rearrangement joins TRBV29-1 to TRBJ2-3, with 8 bases matching TRBD1. V lost 4 bases, J lost 4 bases, and 1 base stayed unmatched. The CDR3 contains 12 residues. Germline loops: CDR1 SQVTM, CDR2 ANQGSEA.

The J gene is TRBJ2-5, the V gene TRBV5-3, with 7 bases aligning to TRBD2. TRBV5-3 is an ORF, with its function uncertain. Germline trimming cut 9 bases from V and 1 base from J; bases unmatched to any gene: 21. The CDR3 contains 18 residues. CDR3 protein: CAKGIYKGRGGFQETQYF. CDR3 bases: TGTGCCAAGGGGATTTATAAGGGGCGCGGGGGTTTCCAAGAGACCCAGTACTTC.

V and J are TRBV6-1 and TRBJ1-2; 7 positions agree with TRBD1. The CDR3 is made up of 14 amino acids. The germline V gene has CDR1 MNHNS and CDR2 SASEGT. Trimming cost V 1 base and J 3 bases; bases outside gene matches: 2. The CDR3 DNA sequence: TGTGCCAGCAGTGAAGAGGGGGCCCACTATGGCTACACCTTC. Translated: CASSEEGAHYGYTF.

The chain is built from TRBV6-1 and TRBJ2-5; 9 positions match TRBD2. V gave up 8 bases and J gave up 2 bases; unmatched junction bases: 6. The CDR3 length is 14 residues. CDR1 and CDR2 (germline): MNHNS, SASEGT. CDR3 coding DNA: TGTGCCAGCGGGCAAGCGGGGGGACAAGAGACCCAGTACTTC. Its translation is CASGQAGGQETQYF.

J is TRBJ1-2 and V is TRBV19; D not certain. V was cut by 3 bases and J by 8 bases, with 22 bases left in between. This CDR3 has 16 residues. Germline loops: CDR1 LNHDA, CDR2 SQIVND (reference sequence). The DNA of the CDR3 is TGTGCCAGTAGTATTTATGAAAACAGACGCGTTGGGGGCTACACCTTC. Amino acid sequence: CASSIYENRRVGGYTF. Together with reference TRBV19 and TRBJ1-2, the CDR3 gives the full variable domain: DGGITQSPKYLFRKEGQNVTLSCEQNLNHDAMYWYRQDPGQGLRLIYYSQIVNDFQKGDIAEGYSVSREKKESFPLTVTSAQKNPTAFYLCASSIYENRRVGGYTFGSGTRLTVV.

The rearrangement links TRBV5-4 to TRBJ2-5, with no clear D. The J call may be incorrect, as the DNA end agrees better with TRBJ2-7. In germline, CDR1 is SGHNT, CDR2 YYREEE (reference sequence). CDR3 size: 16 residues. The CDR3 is CASSLRAVVLNYEQYF. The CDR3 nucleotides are TGTGCCAGCAGCTTGCGTGCCGTAGTATTGAACTACGAGCAGTACTTC.

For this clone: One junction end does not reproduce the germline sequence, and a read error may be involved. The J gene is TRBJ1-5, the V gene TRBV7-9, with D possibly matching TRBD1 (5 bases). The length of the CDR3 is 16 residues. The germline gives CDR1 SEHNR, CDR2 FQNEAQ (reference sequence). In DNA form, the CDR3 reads TGTTCCAGCAGCCCTTCTTCCGGGGGGACGTATCAGCCCCAGCATTTT. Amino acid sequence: CSSSPSSGGTYQPQHF.

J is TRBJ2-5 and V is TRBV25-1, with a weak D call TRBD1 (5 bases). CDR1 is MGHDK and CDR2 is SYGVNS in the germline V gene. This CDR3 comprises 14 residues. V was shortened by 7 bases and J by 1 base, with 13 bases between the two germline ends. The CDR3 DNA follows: TGTGCCAGCACGGTGGGGCCTCCCCAAGAGACCCAGTACTTC. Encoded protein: CASTVGPPQETQYF.

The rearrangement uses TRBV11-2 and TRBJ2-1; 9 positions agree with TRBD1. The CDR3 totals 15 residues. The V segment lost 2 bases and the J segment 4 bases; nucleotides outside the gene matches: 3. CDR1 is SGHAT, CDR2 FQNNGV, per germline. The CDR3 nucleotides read TGTGCCAGCAGCTTATCGGGACAGGGATACAATGAGCAGTTCTTC. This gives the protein CASSLSGQGYNEQFF. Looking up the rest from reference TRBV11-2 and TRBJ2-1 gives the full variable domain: EAGVAQSPRYKIIEKRQSVAFWCNPISGHATLYWYQQILGQGPKLLIQFQNNGVVDDSQLPKDRFSAERLKGVDSTLKIQPAKLEDSAVYLCASSLSGQGYNEQFFGPGTRLTVL.

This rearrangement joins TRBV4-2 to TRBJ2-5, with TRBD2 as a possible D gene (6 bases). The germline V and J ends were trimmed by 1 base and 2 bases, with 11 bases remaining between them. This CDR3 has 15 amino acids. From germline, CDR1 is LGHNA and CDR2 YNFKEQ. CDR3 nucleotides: TGTGCCAGCAGCCAAGTCAAGGGACTGCAAGAGACCCAGTACTTC. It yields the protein CASSQVKGLQETQYF.

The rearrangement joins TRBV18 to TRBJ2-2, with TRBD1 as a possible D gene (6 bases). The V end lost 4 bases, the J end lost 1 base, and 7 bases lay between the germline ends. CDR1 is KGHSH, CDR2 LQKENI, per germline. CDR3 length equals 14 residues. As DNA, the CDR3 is TGTGCCAGCTCACGGACAGAGAACACCGGGGAGCTGTTTTTT. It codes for CASSRTENTGELFF.

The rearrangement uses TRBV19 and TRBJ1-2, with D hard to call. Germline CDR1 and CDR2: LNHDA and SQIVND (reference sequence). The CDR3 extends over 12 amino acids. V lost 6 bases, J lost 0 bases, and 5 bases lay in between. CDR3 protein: CASRRSNYGYTF. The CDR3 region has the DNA TGTGCCAGTAGGAGATCTAACTATGGCTACACCTTC.